The 17 T cell receptor beta chains presented below share a single source sample, sequenced in a study of blood T cell repertoires in COVID-19. Method: immunoSEQ multiplex PCR; TCRdb's copy keeps in-frame clones and lacks some. The data show roughly 190,000 clones, around 82% seen once. The sample comprised PBMCs or T cells enriched from blood (not recorded which). Receptors originate from a man between 40 and 49 years old who had recovered from COVID-19.

This chain uses TRBV28 with TRBJ1-1; TRBD1 matches at 9 bases. CDR3 size: 14 residues. With V trimmed by 4 bases and J by 8 bases, 8 bases remained unmatched. Germline V gene lookup returns CDR1 MDHEN and CDR2 SYDVKM. CDR3 DNA: TGTGCCAGCAGTTCCGGGACAGGGACCGGAGAAGCTTTCTTT. It specifies CASSSGTGTGEAFF.

V usage is TRBV9 and J usage is TRBJ2-6; the D gene is possibly TRBD2 (6 bases). The CDR3 length is 16 residues. Germline CDR1 reads SGDLS; CDR2 reads YYNGEE. V gave up 2 bases and J gave up 2 bases, with 11 bases separating them. CDR3: CASSVAGNAGANVLTF. CDR3 nucleotides: TGTGCCAGCAGCGTCGCGGGAAATGCTGGGGCCAACGTCCTGACTTTC.

This clone has just a few counts. The chain is built from TRBV4-3 and TRBJ1-2, with TRBD1 matching over 8 bases. With 5 bases clipped from V and 6 bases from J, the junction kept 8 bases outside the gene matches. The CDR3 covers 14 residues. Germline CDR1 reads LGHNA; CDR2 reads YSLEER. CDR3 sequence reads: CASSRGQGADGYTF. The CDR3 DNA reads TGCGCCAGCAGCAGGGGTCAGGGGGCGGATGGCTACACCTTC.

This clone was picked up a small number of times. The V and J genes are TRBV19 and TRBJ2-1; 9 bases map to TRBD1. Germline CDR1 LNHDA, CDR2 SQIVND (reference sequence). V shed 4 bases, J shed 7 bases, and the junction held 5 bases outside the gene matches. This CDR3 contains 14 residues. This CDR3 is CASSRDRVGNEQFF. CDR3 in DNA: TGTGCCAGTAGTAGGGACAGGGTGGGGAATGAGCAGTTCTTC.

V and J are TRBV18 and TRBJ1-1, with D unresolved. The CDR3 is 13 amino acids. In germline, CDR1 is KGHSH, CDR2 LQKENI. Trimming cost V 3 bases and J 5 bases, with 10 bases left between them. The CDR3: CASSPVTVTEAFF. For the CDR3, the DNA is TGTGCCAGCTCACCTGTGACTGTAACTGAAGCTTTCTTT.

Note on this clone: Germline and junction disagree at one end, which may indicate a read error. This sequence joins TRBV7-7 and TRBJ2-2; D is perhaps TRBD2 (6 bases). CDR3 size: 16 residues. Germline-derived CDR1 and CDR2 are SSHAT and FNYEAQ (reference sequence). CDR3: CASSQSPGVGTGELFF. Written as DNA, the CDR3 is TGTGCTAGCAGCCAGAGTCCGGGAGTAGGCACCGGGGAGCTGTTTTTT.

The J gene is TRBJ1-5, the V gene TRBV28, with 8 bases aligning to TRBD1. Germline CDR1 reads MDHEN; CDR2 reads SYDVKM. The CDR3 covers 16 residues. J lost 5 bases, V lost 8 bases, and 14 bases had no gene match. The CDR3 is CASGGTGLGMYQPQHF. CDR3 coding DNA: TGTGCCAGCGGCGGGACAGGATTGGGAATGTATCAGCCCCAGCATTTT.

The chain has TRBV30 and TRBJ2-1, with D tentatively TRBD2 (6 bases). V lost 3 bases and J lost 4, with 13 bases in between. The CDR3 extends over 14 amino acids. Germline loops: CDR1 GTSNPN, CDR2 SVGIG (reference sequence). This chain's CDR3 is CAWRLASAYNEQFF. The CDR3 region has the DNA TGTGCCTGGAGATTGGCTAGCGCGTACAATGAGCAGTTCTTC.

Only one count was recorded for this clone. The V call is TRBV3-1 (or the pseudogene TRBV3-2), the J call TRBJ2-2; D call uncertain. Germline V gives CDR1 LGHDT, CDR2 YNNKEL (reference sequence). The CDR3 totals 12 residues. V dropped 0 bases and J dropped 9 bases, with 5 bases sitting between them. CDR3 DNA sequence: TGTGCCAGCAGCCAAGACGTGTGGGAGCTGTTTTTT. It yields the protein CASSQDVWELFF.

The rearrangement links TRBV3-1 (or the pseudogene TRBV3-2) to TRBJ1-4, with 9 positions matching TRBD1. CDR3 length equals 16 residues. The germline V gene encodes CDR1 LGHDT and CDR2 YNNKEL (reference sequence). With V trimmed by 4 bases and J by 7 bases, 10 bases remained unmatched. In DNA, the CDR3 is TGTGCCAGCAGCCCTAACCACGGGACAGGGAGTGAAAAACTGTTTTTT. Translation gives CASSPNHGTGSEKLFF.

The chain links TRBV7-8 to TRBJ2-7; TRBD2 matches at 9 bases. The CDR3 has 16 amino acids. Per the germline V gene, CDR1 is SGHVS and CDR2 is FQNEAQ. With 1 base clipped from V and 0 bases from J, the junction kept 4 bases outside the gene matches. The CDR3 DNA reads as TGTGCCAGCAGCTTAGGGCCGACTAGCGGCTCCTACGAGCAGTACTTC. As protein: CASSLGPTSGSYEQYF.

Note on this clone: Other DNA sequences in the same sample also yield this CDR3. The CDR3 reads CASSPAETQYF. The CDR3, as DNA: TGTGCCAGCAGCCCAGCGGAGACCCAGTACTTC. The J gene is TRBJ2-5, the V gene TRBV7-2; D gene ambiguous. The germline CDR1 and CDR2 sequences are SGHTA and FQGNSA. V gave up 5 bases and J gave up 5 bases, with 6 bases separating them. The CDR3 sequence is 11 residues long.

The rearrangement joins TRBV5-1 to TRBJ2-7, with D possibly being TRBD1 (6 bases). Trimming cost V 2 bases and J 3 bases, with 12 bases left between them. In germline, CDR1 is SGHRS, CDR2 YFSETQ. This CDR3 region has 14 residues. The DNA of the CDR3 is TGCGCCAGCAGCTTCGGGCAGGGGATCTACGAGCAGTACTTC. Amino acid sequence: CASSFGQGIYEQYF. Full variable domain (remainder filled in from reference TRBV5-1 and TRBJ2-7): KAGVTQTPRYLIKTRGQQVTLSCSPISGHRSVSWYQQTPGQGLQFLFEYFSETQRNKGNFPGRFSGRQFSNSRSEMNVSTLELGDSALYLCASSFGQGIYEQYFGPGTRLTVT.

The V and J genes are TRBV28 and TRBJ1-4, with TRBD1 matching over 7 bases. The length of the CDR3 is 14 residues. Germline values: CDR1 MDHEN, CDR2 SYDVKM. V lost 2 bases to trimming and J lost 15 bases; unmatched junction nucleotides: 12. CDR3 nucleotides: TGTGCCAGCAGTTTAGAGGCAGGGGGGCGCCGGGTGTTTTTT. Its translation is CASSLEAGGRRVFF.

The J gene is TRBJ2-7, the V gene TRBV4-3; the match to TRBD2 covers 9 bases. Trimming cost V 0 bases and J 3 bases; bases outside gene matches: 6. The CDR3 sequence is 16 residues long. Germline CDR1 reads LGHNA; CDR2 reads YSLEER. The DNA of the CDR3 is TGCGCCAGCAGCCAAGATGGGCGGGAGGGGTTCTACGAGCAGTACTTC. It encodes CASSQDGREGFYEQYF.

The V gene is TRBV4-3, the J gene TRBJ1-2; D uncertain. This CDR3 comprises 15 residues. Per the germline V gene, CDR1 is LGHNA and CDR2 is YSLEER. Trimming removed 0 bases from V and 0 bases from J, with 8 bases in between. The CDR3 DNA is TGCGCCAGCAGCCAAGACGGTACCTCTAACTATGGCTACACCTTC. Translated, it gives CASSQDGTSNYGYTF.

This clone was seen once. This chain joins TRBV12-5 and TRBJ1-6; D may be TRBD1 (5 bases). Germline V gene sequence: CDR1 LGHNT, CDR2 FRNRAP. Between the trimmed V and J ends, which lost 3 bases and 9 bases, there was a span of 12 bases. The CDR3 spans 14 residues. The chain's CDR3 is CASGLFGGVSPLHF. DNA for the CDR3: TGTGCTAGTGGTTTATTTGGAGGGGTTTCACCCCTCCACTTT.